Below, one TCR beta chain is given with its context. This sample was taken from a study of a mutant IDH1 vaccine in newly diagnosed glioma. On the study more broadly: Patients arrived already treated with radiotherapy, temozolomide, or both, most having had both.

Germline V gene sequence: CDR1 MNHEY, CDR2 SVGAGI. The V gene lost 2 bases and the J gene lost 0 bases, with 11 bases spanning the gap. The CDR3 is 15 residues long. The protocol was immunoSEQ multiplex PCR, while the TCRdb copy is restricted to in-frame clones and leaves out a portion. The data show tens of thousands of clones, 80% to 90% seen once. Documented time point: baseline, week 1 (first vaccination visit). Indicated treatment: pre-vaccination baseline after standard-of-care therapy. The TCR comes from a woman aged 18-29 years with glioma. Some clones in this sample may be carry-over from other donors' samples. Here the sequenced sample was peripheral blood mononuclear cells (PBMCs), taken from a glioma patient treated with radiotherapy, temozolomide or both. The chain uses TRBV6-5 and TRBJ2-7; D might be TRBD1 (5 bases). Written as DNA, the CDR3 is TGTGCCAGCAGTTACGAGGCAGGGTACTCCTACGAGCAGTACTTC. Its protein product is CASSYEAGYSYEQYF.